The following is a T cell receptor (beta chain) sequence with its context. What it binds is unknown. Per the germline V gene, CDR1 is SGHVS and CDR2 is FQNEAQ. This CDR3 contains 15 residues. V was shortened by 1 base and J by 3 bases, with 12 bases between the two germline ends. Sequencing was performed with immunoSEQ multiplex PCR; in TCRdb, only in-frame clones are kept and a portion is missing. Among 190,000 or so clones listed, about 80% were seen once. This entry comes from a study of cytomegalovirus exposure and HLA in healthy donors. General study points: The authors enumerated 164 TCR beta chains as linked to cytomegalovirus. A few chains tied to CMV proved CMV antigen-specific in vitro.

Source material: PBMCs. This chain uses TRBV7-8 with TRBJ2-5, with a tentative D call TRBD1 (5 bases). This clonotype was obtained from a young woman in good health and CMV-seropositive. The CDR3 loop reads CASSLVWTPKETQYF. The CDR3 DNA sequence: TGTGCCAGCAGCTTAGTTTGGACACCCAAAGAGACCCAGTACTTC. The full variable domain, completed using reference TRBV7-8 and TRBJ2-5, is GAGVSQSPRYKVAKRGQDVALRCDPISGHVSLFWYQQALGQGPEFLTYFQNEAQLDKSGLPSDRFFAERPEGSVSTLKIQRTQQEDSAVYLCASSLVWTPKETQYFGPGTRLLVL.